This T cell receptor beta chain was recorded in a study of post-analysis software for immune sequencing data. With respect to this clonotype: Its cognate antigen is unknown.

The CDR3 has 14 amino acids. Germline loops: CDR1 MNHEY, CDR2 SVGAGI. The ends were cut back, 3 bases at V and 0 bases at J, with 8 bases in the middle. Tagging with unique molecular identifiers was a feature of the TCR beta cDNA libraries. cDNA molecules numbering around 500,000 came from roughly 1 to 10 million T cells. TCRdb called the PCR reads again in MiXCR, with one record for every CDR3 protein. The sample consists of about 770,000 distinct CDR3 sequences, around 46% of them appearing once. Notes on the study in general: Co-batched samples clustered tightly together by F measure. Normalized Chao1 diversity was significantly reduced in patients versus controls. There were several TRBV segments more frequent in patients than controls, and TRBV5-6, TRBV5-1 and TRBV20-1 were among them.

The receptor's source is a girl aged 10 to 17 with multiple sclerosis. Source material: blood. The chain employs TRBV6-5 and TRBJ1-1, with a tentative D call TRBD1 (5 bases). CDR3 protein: CASSYGAMNTEAFF. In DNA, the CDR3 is TGTGCCAGCAGTTATGGGGCTATGAACACTGAAGCTTTCTTT.